This record covers a single TCR beta chain. Its target is unknown. The V gene lost 7 bases and the J gene lost 0 bases, with 13 bases spanning the gap. The CDR3 sequence is 14 residues long. The germline V gene has CDR1 SNHLY and CDR2 FYNNEI. Separate from the approximately 670-subject first cohort, the roughly 130-subject validation cohort was the one that the donors belonged to. Profiling relied on immunoSEQ multiplex PCR, and the TCRdb table lists in-frame clones only, not all of them. The profile covers around 300,000 clones, with 80% to 90% appearing a single time and 0.9% to 1.1% taken by the ten largest. The data originate from a study of cytomegalovirus exposure and HLA in healthy donors. Study-wide points: A subsequent analysis found that TCR clusters from the first cohort also tended to co-occur in the approximately 110 validation repertoires, with about 93% of cluster scores above 0.

Sequencing used PBMCs. The TCR was taken from a young woman in good health and CMV-seronegative. The rearrangement joins TRBV2 to TRBJ2-7, with D possibly being TRBD1 (6 bases). The CDR3 sequence: CASIQTGSSYEQYF. The DNA for the CDR3 is TGTGCCAGCATTCAAACAGGGAGCTCCTACGAGCAGTACTTC.